What follows describes a single T cell receptor (beta chain). Antigen unknown. The CDR3 loop spans 15 amino acids. The germline gives CDR1 MDHEN, CDR2 SYDVKM. Between the trimmed V and J ends, which lost 2 bases and 8 bases, there was a span of 16 bases. TCRdb keeps only in-frame clones here, not all; method: immunoSEQ multiplex PCR. The profile shows 90,000 to 150,000 clones, around 90% of them singletons. The sample is drawn from a study of T cell responses to AZD1222 COVID-19 vaccine. Study-wide results and caveats: Dominant at 160-218 and 743-854, vaccine-associated CD4 TCRs also spanned spike. Spike-specific TCRs gained breadth and depth after people received two AZD1222 doses.

Analyses pooled second doses at about 4 or about 12 weeks. The material sequenced was peripheral blood, taken 28 days after the second AZD1222 dose. The chain couples TRBV28 to TRBJ2-1; D is undetermined. The TCR sequence derives from an adult who received the AZD1222 COVID-19 vaccine. Here the CDR3 DNA reads TGTGCCAGCAGTTTAATGAGGAACTTTAGGGATGAGCAGTTCTTC. Translating it yields CASSLMRNFRDEQFF. The full variable domain, completed using reference TRBV28 and TRBJ2-1, is DVKVTQSSRYLVKRTGEKVFLECVQDMDHENMFWYRQDPGLGLRLIYFSYDVKMKEKGDIPEGYSVSREKKERFSLILESASTNQTSMYLCASSLMRNFRDEQFFGPGTRLTVL.